These 14 T cell receptor beta chains came from one sample sequenced in a study of blood T cells in healthy people across ages. The second PCR ran roughly 7 to 12 cycles with a sample-barcoded 5' primer and J-beta primers. TCRdb itself ran the 5' RACE reads through MiXCR, one entry per CDR3 protein. The repertoire has roughly 800,000 distinct CDR3 sequences, nearly 60% of them found once; the top ten carry about 20%. Sequenced sample: blood. These receptor sequences come from a man under 40 in good health.

The rearrangement links TRBV5-1 to TRBJ2-5; 8 positions match TRBD1. Germline assignment: CDR1 SGHRS and CDR2 YFSETQ. V was pared by 5 bases and J by 1 base, with 4 bases of the junction left unmatched. The CDR3 consists of 14 residues. The chain's CDR3 is CASRMGQAQETQYF. The DNA for the CDR3 is TGCGCCAGCAGAATGGGACAGGCCCAAGAGACCCAGTACTTC.

V gene TRBV20-1 combines with J gene TRBJ2-5; D is possibly TRBD2 (6 bases). The ends were cut back, 3 bases at V and 4 bases at J, with 15 bases in the middle. This CDR3 spans 14 amino acids. CDR1 and CDR2 from the germline V gene are DFQATT and SNEGSKA (reference sequence). This CDR3 reads CSASQAGGGETQYF. The CDR3 DNA reads as TGCAGTGCTAGTCAAGCGGGTGGGGGAGAGACCCAGTACTTC.

The gene calls are TRBV14 and TRBJ1-6; D not resolved. In germline, CDR1 is SGHDN, CDR2 FVKESK. V shed 0 bases and J shed 7 bases, with 10 bases lying between them. This CDR3 spans 15 amino acids. The CDR3 DNA sequence: TGTGCCAGCAGCCAAGAAAGGACCCCGAATTCACCCCTCCACTTT. Protein product: CASSQERTPNSPLHF.

The chain joins TRBV29-1 to TRBJ2-6; no clear D gene. CDR3 length equals 14 residues. Trimming removed 4 bases from V and 2 bases from J, with 9 bases in between. Germline loops: CDR1 SQVTM, CDR2 ANQGSEA. The CDR3 sequence is CSVGLDTGANVLTF. The CDR3 DNA sequence: TGCAGCGTTGGGTTGGATACTGGGGCCAACGTCCTGACTTTC.

The chain is built from TRBV5-1 and TRBJ2-1; TRBD2 aligns across 9 bases. The end of the DNA is better explained by TRBJ2-7, so the J call may be wrong. This CDR3 region has 19 residues. The germline V gene encodes CDR1 SGHRS and CDR2 YFSETQ. In nucleotides, the CDR3 is TGCGCCAGCAGCTTCCCTACCTATAGCGGGAGTACGTCCTACAATGAGCAGTACTTC. Amino acids: CASSFPTYSGSTSYNEQYF.

The CDR3 DNA sequence: TGTGCCAGCTCACCTCGTGTAGCAGCGGAAGGGGAGACCCAGTACTTC. It codes for CASSPRVAAEGETQYF. The rearrangement links TRBV18 to TRBJ2-7, with a possible D match to TRBD2 (5 bases). The DNA end lines up better with TRBJ2-5; the J call may be wrong. CDR1 and CDR2 (germline): KGHSH, LQKENI. CDR3 length: 16 residues.

In its sample, this clonotype was seen a few times. The chain uses TRBV6-2 or TRBV6-3 and TRBJ2-3; 8 nucleotides agree with TRBD1. Germline V gene sequence: CDR1 MNHEY, CDR2 SVGEGT. The CDR3 runs 14 residues. The junction had 5 bases not matched to a gene; V was cut back by 6 bases and J by 3 bases. CDR3 DNA sequence: TGTGCCAGCAGCACAGGGGGGAGGACAGATACGCAGTATTTT. Its protein is CASSTGGRTDTQYF.

The CDR3 is CAWLQATGDEQYF. The CDR3 DNA is TGTGCCTGGCTCCAAGCCACAGGGGACGAGCAGTACTTC. The genes are TRBV30 and TRBJ2-4; 7 bases fit TRBD1. The J call is uncertain, as TRBJ2-7 better fits the DNA end. This CDR3 has 13 amino acids. Germline values: CDR1 GTSNPN, CDR2 SVGIG (reference sequence).

The chain couples TRBV24-1 to TRBJ2-3, with a possible D match to TRBD1 (6 bases). V lost 7 bases, J lost 5 bases, and 18 bases lay in between. CDR1 KGHDR and CDR2 SFDVKD come from the germline V gene. CDR3 length: 15 amino acids. DNA of the CDR3: TGTGCCACCAGCCCGGGGTGGACACAGGGAGATACGCAGTATTTT. Translation: CATSPGWTQGDTQYF.

This sequence joins TRBV5-1 and TRBJ2-7; a possible D gene is TRBD1 (5 bases). The V gene's germline CDR1 is SGHRS and CDR2 YFSETQ. There are 13 residues in the CDR3. V was trimmed by 4 bases and J by 4 bases, leaving 12 bases between them. The CDR3 DNA reads as TGCGCCAGCAGCATGGACAACCATTACGAGCAGTACTTC. This encodes CASSMDNHYEQYF.

This chain joins TRBV5-5 and TRBJ1-5, with TRBD1 matching 9 bases. The CDR3 spans 15 residues. Losses at the gene ends were 0 bases for V and 6 bases for J; bases not matched to a gene: 4. CDR1 SGHKS and CDR2 YYEKEE come from the germline V gene (reference sequence). CDR3 nucleotides: TGTGCCAGCAGCTTGGAAGGGACAGGGCTTCAGCCCCAGCATTTT. Its translation: CASSLEGTGLQPQHF.

The rearrangement links TRBV6-1 to TRBJ2-7; D remains ambiguous. CDR3 size: 15 residues. CDR1 and CDR2 from the germline V gene are MNHNS and SASEGT. Between the trimmed V and J ends, which lost 3 bases and 0 bases, there was a span of 12 bases. The CDR3 is CASSDSGVPSYEQYF. CDR3 nucleotide sequence: TGTGCCAGCAGTGACTCTGGGGTTCCCTCCTACGAGCAGTACTTC.

This clonotype occurred a few times. The chain uses TRBV20-1 and TRBJ2-4; 9 bases agree with TRBD2. J lost 8 bases, V lost 5 bases, and 7 bases had no gene match. Germline CDR1 and CDR2: DFQATT and SNEGSKA (reference sequence). This CDR3 region has 13 residues. The CDR3, as DNA: TGCAGTGCTTCCGGGACTAGCCGAGACATTCAGTACTTC. Translated: CSASGTSRDIQYF.

This rearrangement joins TRBV20-1 to TRBJ1-2; D is unresolved. The CDR3 is made up of 16 amino acids. V lost 3 bases, J lost 0 bases, and 17 bases lay in between. Germline V lookup: CDR1 DFQATT, CDR2 SNEGSKA (reference sequence). This chain's CDR3 is CSASVGRRESNYGYTF. In DNA, the CDR3 is TGCAGTGCTAGTGTAGGACGTCGGGAGTCTAACTATGGCTACACCTTC.